The source of this T cell receptor (beta chain) is a study of blood T cells in healthy people across ages. A few counts support this clonotype. Primed by a sample-barcoded 5' primer and a J-beta primer mix, a second PCR proceeded for about 7 to 11 cycles. One entry per CDR3 protein results from TCRdb running MiXCR on the 5' RACE reads. The sample lists hundreds of thousands of distinct CDR3 sequences, under 30% occurring once. Germline V gene sequence: CDR1 MDHEN, CDR2 SYDVKM. J was trimmed by 7 bases and V by 6 bases; bases with no gene match: 6. This CDR3 has 12 amino acids. Sequenced sample: blood. The chain is built from TRBV28 and TRBJ2-7; 7 bases fit TRBD1. This clonotype was sampled from a woman of 80 years or more in good health. This chain's CDR3 is CASRGQTFEQYF. CDR3 DNA: TGTGCCAGCAGGGGACAGACCTTTGAGCAGTACTTC.